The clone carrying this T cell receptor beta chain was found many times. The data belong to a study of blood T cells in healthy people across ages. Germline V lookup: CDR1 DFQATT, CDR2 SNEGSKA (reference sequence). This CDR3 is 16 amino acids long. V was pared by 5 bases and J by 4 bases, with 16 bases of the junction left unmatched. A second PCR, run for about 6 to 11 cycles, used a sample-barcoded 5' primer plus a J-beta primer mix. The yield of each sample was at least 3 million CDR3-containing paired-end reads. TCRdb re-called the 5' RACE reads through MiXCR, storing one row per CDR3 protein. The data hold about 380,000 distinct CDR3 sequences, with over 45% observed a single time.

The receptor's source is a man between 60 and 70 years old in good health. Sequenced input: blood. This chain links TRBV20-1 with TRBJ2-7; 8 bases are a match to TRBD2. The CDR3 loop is CSARSFVSGSMYEQYF. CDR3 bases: TGCAGTGCTCGTTCGTTTGTGAGCGGGAGTATGTACGAGCAGTACTTC.